This T cell receptor beta chain was sequenced in a study of T cells in Graves' hyperthyroidism and ophthalmopathy. Study as a whole: Peripheral blood was taken when the disease was first diagnosed, before any treatment began. Broader study findings: Blood also held most thyroid clonotypes expanded beyond 0.001. The model's output predicted ophthalmopathy at a median of about 6.5 months prior to onset.

The CDR3 has 17 residues. The V segment lost 0 bases and the J segment 0 bases; nucleotides outside the gene matches: 4. Germline values: CDR1 MNHEY, CDR2 SVGAGI. This clonotype was found a few times. What it binds is unknown. Amplified regions were TCR beta CDR3 sequences from RNA transcripts. First-round RT-PCR with HTBI primers amplified the TCR CDR3 region. TCRdb processed the multiplex PCR reads anew with MiXCR; each CDR3 protein has one entry. The profile covers 300,000 to 400,000 distinct CDR3 sequences, with approximately 13% appearing a single time and approximately 9.9% taken by the ten largest.

This sequence was found in a woman aged 60 to 75 with Graves' hyperthyroidism. V gene TRBV6-5 combines with J gene TRBJ2-3, with 9 bases aligning to TRBD1. Sequencing used blood. The DNA of the CDR3 is TGTGCCAGCAGTTACTCGGACAGGGGCGGGAGCACAGATACGCAGTATTTT. It specifies CASSYSDRGGSTDTQYF.